There are a few counts of the clone carrying this T cell receptor beta chain. Its antigen is as yet unknown. The source of the sample is a study of shared clonotypes between healthy human individuals. Study summary: A couple of women and three men aged 18 to 49 made up the donors.

Whole-study results and caveats: Clonotypes not shared had lower generation probabilities than those common to all four donors.

Looked up from germline, CDR1 is MRHNA and CDR2 is SNTAGT. The ends lost 6 bases at V and 5 bases at J; junction bases unmatched: 9. The CDR3 runs to 15 residues. Adult donors, all healthy and HIV-negative, had no recent acute infections or vaccinations. Profiling relied on immunoSEQ multiplex PCR, and the TCRdb table lists in-frame clones only, not all of them. Of 100,000 or so clones detected, about 71% appear once; the ten largest clones hold under 25%. The rearrangement uses TRBV6-4 and TRBJ1-1, with 10 bases identical to TRBD1. Input material: memory CD8+ T cells sorted from blood. This sample's subset: CD45RO+ cells pooled with CCR7-negative TemRA cells. The receptor comes from a woman aged 30 to 39 in good health. CDR3 residues: CASSDTGQGLTEAFF. CDR3 in DNA: TGTGCCAGCAGCGACACGGGACAGGGGTTGACTGAAGCTTTCTTT.